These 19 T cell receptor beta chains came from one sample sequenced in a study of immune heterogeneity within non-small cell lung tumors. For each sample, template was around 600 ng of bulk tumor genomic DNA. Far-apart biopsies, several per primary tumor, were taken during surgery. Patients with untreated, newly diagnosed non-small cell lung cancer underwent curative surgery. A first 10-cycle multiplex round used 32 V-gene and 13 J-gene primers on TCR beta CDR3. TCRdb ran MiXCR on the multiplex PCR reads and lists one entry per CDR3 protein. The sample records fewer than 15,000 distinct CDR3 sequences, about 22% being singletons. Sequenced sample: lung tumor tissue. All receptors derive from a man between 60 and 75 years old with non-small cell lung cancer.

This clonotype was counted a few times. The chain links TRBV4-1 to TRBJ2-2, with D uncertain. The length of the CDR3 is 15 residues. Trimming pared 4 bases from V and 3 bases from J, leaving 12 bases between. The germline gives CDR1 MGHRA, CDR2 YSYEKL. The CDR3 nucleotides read TGCGCCAGCAGCCGAGGATGGGAAGACACCGGGGAGCTGTTTTTT. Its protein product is CASSRGWEDTGELFF.

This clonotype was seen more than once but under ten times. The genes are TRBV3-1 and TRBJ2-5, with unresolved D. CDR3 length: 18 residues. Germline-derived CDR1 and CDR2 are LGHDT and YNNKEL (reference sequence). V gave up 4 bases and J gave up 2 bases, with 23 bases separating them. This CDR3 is CASSPPANYLPNQETQYF. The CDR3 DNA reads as TGTGCCAGCAGCCCCCCCGCCAACTACCTACCAAATCAAGAGACCCAGTACTTC.

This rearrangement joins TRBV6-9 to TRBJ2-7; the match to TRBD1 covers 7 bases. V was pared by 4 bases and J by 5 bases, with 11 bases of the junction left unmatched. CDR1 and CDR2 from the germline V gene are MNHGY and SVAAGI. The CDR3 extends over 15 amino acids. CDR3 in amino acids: CASSSGTVGFDEQYF. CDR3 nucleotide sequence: TGTGCCAGCAGTTCGGGGACAGTAGGCTTCGACGAGCAGTACTTC.

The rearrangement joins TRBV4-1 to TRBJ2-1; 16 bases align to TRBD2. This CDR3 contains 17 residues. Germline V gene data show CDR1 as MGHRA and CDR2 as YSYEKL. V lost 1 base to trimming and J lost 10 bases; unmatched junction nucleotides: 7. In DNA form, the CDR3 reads TGCGCCAGCAGCCAAGCTGATATGGGACTAGCGGGAGGGGAGCAGTTCTTC. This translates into CASSQADMGLAGGEQFF.

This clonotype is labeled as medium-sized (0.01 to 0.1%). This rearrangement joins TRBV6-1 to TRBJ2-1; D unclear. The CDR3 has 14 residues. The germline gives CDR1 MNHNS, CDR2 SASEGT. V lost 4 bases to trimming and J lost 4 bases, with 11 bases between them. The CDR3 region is CASSASDFYNEQFF. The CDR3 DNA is TGTGCCAGCAGTGCCTCCGATTTTTACAATGAGCAGTTCTTC.

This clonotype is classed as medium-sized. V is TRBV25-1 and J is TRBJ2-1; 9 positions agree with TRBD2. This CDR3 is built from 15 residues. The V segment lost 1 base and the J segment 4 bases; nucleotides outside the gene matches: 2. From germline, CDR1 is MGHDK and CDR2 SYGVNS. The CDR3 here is CASSEFSGSYNEQFF. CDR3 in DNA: TGTGCCAGCAGTGAATTTAGCGGGAGTTACAATGAGCAGTTCTTC. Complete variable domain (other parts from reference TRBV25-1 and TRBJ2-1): EADIYQTPRYLVIGTGKKITLECSQTMGHDKMYWYQQDPGMELHLIHYSYGVNSTEKGDLSSESTVSRIRTEHFPLTLESARPSHTSQYLCASSEFSGSYNEQFFGPGTRLTVL.

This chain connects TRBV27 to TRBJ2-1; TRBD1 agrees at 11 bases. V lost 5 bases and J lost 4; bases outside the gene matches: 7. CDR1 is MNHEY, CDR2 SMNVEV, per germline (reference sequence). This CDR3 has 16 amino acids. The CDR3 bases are TGTGCCAGCAGTGCTGGACAGGGGGCATTTTACAATGAGCAGTTCTTC. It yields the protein CASSAGQGAFYNEQFF.

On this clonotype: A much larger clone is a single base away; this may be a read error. The CDR3: CASSITRGNAGELFF. The CDR3 DNA reads TGTGCCAGTAGTATCACCAGGGGGAACGCCGGGGAGCTGTTTTTT. The rearrangement joins TRBV19 to TRBJ2-2; TRBD1 matches 7 bases. The CDR3 is made up of 15 amino acids. Germline CDR1 is LNHDA and CDR2 is SQIVND (reference sequence).

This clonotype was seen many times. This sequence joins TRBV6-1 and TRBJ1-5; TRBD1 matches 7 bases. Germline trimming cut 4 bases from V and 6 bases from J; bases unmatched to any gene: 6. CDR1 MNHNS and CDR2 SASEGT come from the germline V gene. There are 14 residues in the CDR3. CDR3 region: CASSVDRAGQPQHF. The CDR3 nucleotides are TGTGCCAGCAGTGTCGACAGGGCGGGTCAGCCCCAGCATTTT.

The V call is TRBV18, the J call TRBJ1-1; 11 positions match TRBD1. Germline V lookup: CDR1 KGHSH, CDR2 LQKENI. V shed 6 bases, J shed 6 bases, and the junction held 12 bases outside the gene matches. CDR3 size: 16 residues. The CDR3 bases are TGTGCCAGCTCGACCCGATCGGACAGGGGGCGGGCTGAAGCTTTCTTT. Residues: CASSTRSDRGRAEAFF.

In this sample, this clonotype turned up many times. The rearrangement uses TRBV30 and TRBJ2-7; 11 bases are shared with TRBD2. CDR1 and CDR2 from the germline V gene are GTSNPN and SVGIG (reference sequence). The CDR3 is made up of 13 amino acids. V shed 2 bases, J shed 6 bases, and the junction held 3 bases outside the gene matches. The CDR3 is CAWSRGLAGEQYF. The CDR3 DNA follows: TGTGCCTGGAGTCGTGGACTAGCGGGCGAGCAGTACTTC.

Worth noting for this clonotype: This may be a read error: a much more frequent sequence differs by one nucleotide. In DNA form, the CDR3 reads TGTGCCAGCAGACTCGCCGGGACAGGGTTTCCAGATACGCAGTATTTT. This codes for CASRLAGTGFPDTQYF. The chain is built from TRBV27 and TRBJ2-3; 9 bases align to TRBD1. V gave up 6 bases and J gave up 4 bases; unmatched junction bases: 11. The germline V gene has CDR1 MNHEY and CDR2 SMNVEV (reference sequence). The CDR3 spans 16 residues.

CDR3 DNA: TGTGCCGGGCAGGCTATCGGGAGGGCCGTTGGCAATGAGCAGTTCTTC. Translation: CAGQAIGRAVGNEQFF. J is TRBJ2-1 and V is TRBV11-3; 8 positions agree with TRBD2. After removal of 11 bases from V and 6 bases from J, the junction contained 18 bases not matched to a gene. Germline V gene lookup returns CDR1 SGHNT and CDR2 YENEEA. The CDR3 has 16 amino acids.

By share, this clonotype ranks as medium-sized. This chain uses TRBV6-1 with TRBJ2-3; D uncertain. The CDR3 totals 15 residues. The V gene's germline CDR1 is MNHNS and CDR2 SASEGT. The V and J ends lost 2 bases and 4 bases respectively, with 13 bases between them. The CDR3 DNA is TGTGCCAGCAGTGAAAATGAAGGGCAGGCAGATACGCAGTATTTT. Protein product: CASSENEGQADTQYF.

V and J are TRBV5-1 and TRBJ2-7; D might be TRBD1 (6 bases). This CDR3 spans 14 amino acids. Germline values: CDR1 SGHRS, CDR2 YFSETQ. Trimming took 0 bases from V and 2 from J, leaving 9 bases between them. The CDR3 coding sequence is TGCGCCAGCAGCTTGGGGGGACATGCCTACGAGCAGTACTTC. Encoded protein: CASSLGGHAYEQYF.

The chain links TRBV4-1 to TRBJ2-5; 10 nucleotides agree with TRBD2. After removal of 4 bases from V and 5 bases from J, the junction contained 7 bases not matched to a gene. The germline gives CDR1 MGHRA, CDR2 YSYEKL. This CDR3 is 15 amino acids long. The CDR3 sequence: CASSPLAGAGETQYF. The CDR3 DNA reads TGCGCCAGCAGCCCCCTAGCGGGAGCGGGGGAGACCCAGTACTTC.

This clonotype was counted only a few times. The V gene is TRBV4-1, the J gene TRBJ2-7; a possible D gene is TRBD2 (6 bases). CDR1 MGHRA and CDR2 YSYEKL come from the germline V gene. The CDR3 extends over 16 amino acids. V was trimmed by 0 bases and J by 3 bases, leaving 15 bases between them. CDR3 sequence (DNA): TGCGCCAGCAGCCAAGAGTTCGGCGCGGAGGGCTACGAGCAGTACTTC. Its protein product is CASSQEFGAEGYEQYF.

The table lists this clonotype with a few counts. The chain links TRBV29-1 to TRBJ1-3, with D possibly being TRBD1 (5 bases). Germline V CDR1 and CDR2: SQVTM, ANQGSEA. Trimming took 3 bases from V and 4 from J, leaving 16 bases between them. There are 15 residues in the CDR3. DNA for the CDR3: TGCAGCGTTGACCGAGGAGGGGCTAGCGGAAACACCATATATTTT. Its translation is CSVDRGGASGNTIYF.

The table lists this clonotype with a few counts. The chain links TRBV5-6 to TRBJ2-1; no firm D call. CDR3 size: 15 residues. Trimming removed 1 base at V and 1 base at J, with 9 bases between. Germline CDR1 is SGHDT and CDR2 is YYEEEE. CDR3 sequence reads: CASSLYARSYNEQFF. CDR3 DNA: TGTGCCAGCAGCTTGTATGCACGATCCTACAATGAGCAGTTCTTC.